This is a list of T cell receptor beta chains from one sample in a study of Graves' ophthalmopathy and Graves' hyperthyroidism. In TCRdb, the multiplex PCR reads were re-called with MiXCR into one record per CDR3 protein. The sample holds almost 750,000 distinct CDR3 sequences; 40% are singletons and the top ten take approximately 43%. Source material: peripheral blood. These receptors all come from an adult man with Graves' ophthalmopathy. Both conserved end residues are part of each CDR3. The D gene is left open where the match is weak. A row's size may be missing; if present it is once, few, many or a size class.

.	TRBJ1-6	.	TRBV7-2	TGTGCCAGCAGTAGGGGGAACGCGTATTCACCCCTCCACTTT	CASSRGNAYSPLHF
many	TRBJ1-1	.	TRBV7-9	TGTGCCAGCAGCTTAGGGGGAGGGGGAGCCGGGACTGAAGCTTTCTTT	CASSLGGGGAGTEAFF
few	TRBJ2-5	TRBD2	TRBV12-3/TRBV12-4	TGTGCCAGCAGTTTTGCCGGCGGGGGGACCCAAGAGACCCAGTACTTC	CASSFAGGGTQETQYF
.	TRBJ1-2	TRBD1	TRBV19	TGTGCCAGTAGTATCCTCGTCCGGGGGCGCCTCCAGGGGGGACGTGACTATGGCTACACCTTC	CASSILVRGRLQGGRDYGYTF
few	TRBJ1-2	.	TRBV20-1	TGCAGTGCACCTCAACTGGGGGGGGGCTACACCTTC	CSAPQLGGGYTF
.	TRBJ2-5	.	TRBV4-2	TGTGCCAGCAGCTCCGGAACTATTGCAAAGACCCAGTACTTC	CASSSGTIAKTQYF
.	TRBJ2-3	TRBD1	TRBV11-2	TGTGCCAGCAGTCCATTGGGGACAGGCCTCTTCACAGATACGCAGTATTTT	CASSPLGTGLFTDTQYF
many	TRBJ1-4	.	TRBV7-7	TGTGCTAGCAGCTCCGGACAGAATGAAAAACTGTTTTTT	CASSSGQNEKLFF
.	TRBJ1-4	.	TRBV19	TGTGCCAGTAGCCCTAGGGGCGACTTTAATGAAAAACTGTTTTTT	CASSPRGDFNEKLFF
.	TRBJ1-1	TRBD1	TRBV7-9	TGTGCCAGCAGTTACGGGACAGGGGTTGACACTGAAGCTTTCTTT	CASSYGTGVDTEAFF
many	TRBJ2-2	.	TRBV29-1	TGCAGCGTTCGAAGGACCGGGGAGCTGTTTTTT	CSVRRTGELFF
once	TRBJ2-7	TRBD1	TRBV29-1	TGCAGCGCAGCCAAGGACAGGGATTACGAGCAGTACTTC	CSAAKDRDYEQYF
many	TRBJ2-5	.	TRBV7-9	TGTGCCAGCAGCTCCCCCATAGCCGAGACCCAGTACTTC	CASSSPIAETQYF
few	TRBJ1-2	TRBD1	TRBV9	TGTGCCAGCAGCGCCCGGGACAGAATCTATGGCTACACCTTC	CASSARDRIYGYTF
.	TRBJ1-1	.	TRBV25-1	TGTGCCAGCAGTTCCCTCGGCAGGGGTCGTACTGAAGCTTTCTTT	CASSSLGRGRTEAFF
.	TRBJ2-7	TRBD2	TRBV11-2	TGTGCCAGCAGCCCGACGACTAGCGGGAGACTACACGAGCAGTACTTC	CASSPTTSGRLHEQYF
.	TRBJ1-4	TRBD1	TRBV25-1	TGTGCCAGCCGAGAAGACAGGGCCAGGGGTGAAAAACTGTTTTTT	CASREDRARGEKLFF
.	TRBJ2-6	TRBD2	TRBV2	TGTGCCAGCATGGCGGGGGGCGCCTCTGGGGCCAACGTCCTGACTTTC	CASMAGGASGANVLTF
.	TRBJ1-1	.	TRBV2	TGTGCCAGCTCCACCACTGAAGCTTTCTTT	CASSTTEAFF
many	TRBJ1-1	.	TRBV2	TGTGCCAGCAGAAGGGCAGGCAACACTGAAGCTTTCTTT	CASRRAGNTEAFF
.	TRBJ2-2	.	TRBV25-1	TGTGCCAGCAGTCCCGACCGACTAGCCGGGGAGCTGTTTTTT	CASSPDRLAGELFF
.	TRBJ2-7	.	TRBV12-3/TRBV12-4	TGTGCCAGCAGCCGGGCACCGGGCGCGAGCTCCTACGAGCAGTACTTC	CASSRAPGASSYEQYF
many	TRBJ1-5	.	TRBV15	TGTGCCACCAGCAGAGATCTCGGTCAGCCCCAGCATTTT	CATSRDLGQPQHF
many	TRBJ1-1	.	TRBV7-6	TGTGCCAGCAGCCGGCTAAAGGCAGCAAACAGGACGAACACTGAAGCTTTCTTT	CASSRLKAANRTNTEAFF
.	TRBJ2-3	.	TRBV29-1	TGCAGCGTTGAAGATGAGGACCCCTGGGATACGCAGTATTTT	CSVEDEDPWDTQYF
.	TRBJ2-2	.	TRBV11-2	TGTGCCAGCAGCTGGGCTAGCCCTGGCGGGGAGCTGTTTTTT	CASSWASPGGELFF
many	TRBJ2-5	TRBD1	TRBV24-1	TGTGCCACCAGTGATTTGTACCCGACAGGGCAAGAGACCCAGTACTTC	CATSDLYPTGQETQYF
.	TRBJ2-2	TRBD1	TRBV19	TGTGCCAGTAGTGAGACAGGGACGAACACCGGGGAGCTGTTTTTT	CASSETGTNTGELFF
few	TRBJ1-4	.	TRBV29-1	TGCAGCGTTGAAGACGCCGAGGAGACAGGAAAGGTGTTTTTT	CSVEDAEETGKVFF
many	TRBJ2-5	.	TRBV10-3	TGTGCCATCAGTGACGGGGGAGGAGAGACCCAGTACTTC	CAISDGGGETQYF
many	TRBJ1-4	TRBD1	TRBV29-1	TGCAGCGTCGAAACAGGGGCAACTAATGAAAAACTGTTTTTT	CSVETGATNEKLFF
.	TRBJ1-1	.	TRBV3-1	TGTGCCAGCAGCCCGACGGACGGCAAAGCTTTCTTT	CASSPTDGKAFF
.	TRBJ2-7	TRBD2	TRBV7-7	TGTGCCAGCAGCCGCGTCGGGACTAGCAACGAGCAGTACTTC	CASSRVGTSNEQYF
few	TRBJ1-1	.	TRBV6-5	TGTGCCAGCAGTTACGGTCAGGGTACTGAAGCTTTCTTT	CASSYGQGTEAFF
.	TRBJ2-2	TRBD1	TRBV25-1	TGTGCCAGCAGCCTAGGGACAGGGCCGAGTACCGGGGAGCTGTTTTTT	CASSLGTGPSTGELFF
many	TRBJ1-3	.	TRBV10-3	TGTGCCAGCAGTGAAGCGGGGGGGGACACCATATATTTT	CASSEAGGDTIYF
few	TRBJ1-6	.	TRBV20-1	TGCAGTGCTAGAGAGGTCGTCTCCTATAATTCACCCCTCCACTTT	CSAREVVSYNSPLHF
few	TRBJ1-3	TRBD1	TRBV5-6	TGTGCCAGCAGCCTCGGACAGGGTCGGTATGGAAACACCATATATTTT	CASSLGQGRYGNTIYF
few	TRBJ2-7	.	TRBV5-6	TGTGCCAGCAGCTCCCCCCTCACGGGAGAATCCTACGAGCAGTACTTC	CASSSPLTGESYEQYF
few	TRBJ1-4	.	TRBV19	TGTGCCAGTAGGCGAATCGGTGGGAGGTATGAAAAACTGTTTTTT	CASRRIGGRYEKLFF
few	TRBJ2-7	.	TRBV20-1	TGCAGTGCTAGCGGGGATCCTTCCTACGAGCAGTACTTC	CSASGDPSYEQYF